The 24 T cell receptor beta chains below were found in one sample sequenced in a study of shared clonotypes between healthy human individuals. TCRdb keeps only in-frame clones here, not all; method: immunoSEQ multiplex PCR. Seen here are roughly 2.1 million clones, approximately 94% observed once, and the top ten hold under 2%. Naive CD8 populations comprised CD45RO-negative cells positively selected for CCR7, excluding terminally differentiated effector memory CD45RA+ cells. Material: naive CD8+ T cells from PBMCs. The receptors come from a young man in good health. Some clones in this sample may be carry-over from other donors' samples.

The V call is TRBV19, the J call TRBJ2-2; D remains unclear. V was cut by 3 bases and J by 5 bases, with 10 bases left in between. Looked up from germline, CDR1 is LNHDA and CDR2 is SQIVND (reference sequence). The CDR3 totals 14 residues. The CDR3 DNA sequence: TGTGCCAGTAGTATTTTTGACGGGACCGGGGAGCTGTTTTTT. As protein: CASSIFDGTGELFF.

The chain employs TRBV28 and TRBJ2-7, with D possibly TRBD1 on 6 matching bases. The germline V gene encodes CDR1 MDHEN and CDR2 SYDVKM. V was shortened by 5 bases and J by 3 bases, with 17 bases between the two germline ends. The CDR3 consists of 15 residues. This CDR3 is CASSPTGSGVYEQYF. The CDR3 nucleotides are TGTGCCAGCAGTCCAACAGGGTCTGGGGTCTACGAGCAGTACTTC. The complete variable domain, with remaining parts taken from reference TRBV28 and TRBJ2-7, reads DVKVTQSSRYLVKRTGEKVFLECVQDMDHENMFWYRQDPGLGLRLIYFSYDVKMKEKGDIPEGYSVSREKKERFSLILESASTNQTSMYLCASSPTGSGVYEQYFGPGTRLTVT.

This clone was seen only once. The rearrangement uses TRBV28 and TRBJ2-3; 14 bases are a match to TRBD2. There are 16 residues in the CDR3. CDR1 and CDR2 from the germline V gene are MDHEN and SYDVKM. V dropped 5 bases and J dropped 3; count of bases not matched to a gene: 4. DNA for the CDR3: TGTGCCAGCAGTGCAAGACTAGCGGGAGGGACAGATACGCAGTATTTT. Encoded protein: CASSARLAGGTDTQYF.

The chain employs TRBV5-4 and TRBJ2-7, with TRBD2 as a possible D gene (7 bases). The length of the CDR3 is 15 residues. Germline V gene sequence: CDR1 SGHNT, CDR2 YYREEE (reference sequence). V was trimmed by 2 bases and J by 3 bases, leaving 15 bases between them. The CDR3 sequence is CASSFYLADSYEQYF. CDR3 nucleotide sequence: TGTGCCAGCAGCTTCTATCTAGCGGACAGCTACGAGCAGTACTTC.

This clone was detected only a few times. The same CDR3 is also encoded by other DNA sequences in this sample. The chain couples TRBV30 to TRBJ1-1; D remains unclear. CDR1 is GTSNPN, CDR2 SVGIG, per germline (reference sequence). With 3 bases removed from V and 0 bases from J, the gap between germline ends came to 5 bases. The CDR3 runs 12 residues. CDR3 coding DNA: TGTGCCTGGAGGGGATTGAACACTGAAGCTTTCTTT. Encoded protein: CAWRGLNTEAFF.

A single count supports this clone. Additional DNA sequences in this sample encode the identical CDR3. V gene TRBV19 combines with J gene TRBJ1-5, with a weak D call TRBD1 (5 bases). V was cut by 3 bases and J by 0 bases, with 9 bases left in between. Germline V gives CDR1 LNHDA, CDR2 SQIVND (reference sequence). The CDR3 contains 15 residues. In nucleotides, the CDR3 is TGTGCCAGTAGTATCTGGGGGTATAGCAATCAGCCCCAGCATTTT. This translates into CASSIWGYSNQPQHF.

The J gene is TRBJ2-7, the V gene TRBV27; 7 bases match TRBD2. This CDR3 is built from 15 residues. Unmatched junction bases numbered 5, after V lost 1 base and J lost 2 bases. CDR1 is MNHEY, CDR2 SMNVEV, per germline (reference sequence). The CDR3 region has the DNA TGTGCCAGCAGTTTATTTGGACTAGGGACCTACGAGCAGTACTTC. Translating it yields CASSLFGLGTYEQYF.

V and J are TRBV28 and TRBJ2-6, with 8 bases identical to TRBD1. V lost 3 bases to trimming and J lost 2 bases; unmatched junction nucleotides: 6. The length of the CDR3 is 17 residues. CDR1 and CDR2 (germline): MDHEN, SYDVKM. The CDR3 DNA reads as TGTGCCAGCAGTTTCCCCGGGACAGGACCTGGGGCCAACGTCCTGACTTTC. It encodes CASSFPGTGPGANVLTF.

This chain links TRBV6-5 with TRBJ2-3; D is ambiguous. CDR3 size: 13 residues. The germline V gene has CDR1 MNHEY and CDR2 SVGAGI. V lost 5 bases and J lost 1, with 7 bases in between. CDR3 nucleotide sequence: TGTGCCAGCAGTCTAGGTGGCACAGATACGCAGTATTTT. As protein: CASSLGGTDTQYF.

CDR3 sequence: CSVEGTLTYNEQFF. The CDR3 DNA sequence: TGCAGCGTTGAGGGGACACTTACCTACAATGAGCAGTTCTTC. The chain carries TRBV29-1 and TRBJ2-1; perhaps TRBD1 as D (6 bases). Germline V lookup: CDR1 SQVTM, CDR2 ANQGSEA. Trimming shortened V by 3 bases and J by 2 bases, and 11 bases separated the two germline ends. The CDR3 is 14 residues long.

The V call is TRBV4-1, the J call TRBJ1-4; D may be TRBD1 (5 bases). The germline V gene encodes CDR1 MGHRA and CDR2 YSYEKL. This CDR3 comprises 18 residues. Trimming took 1 base from V and 0 from J, leaving 15 bases between them. CDR3 in amino acids: CASSQGWGRRSTNEKLFF. The CDR3, as DNA: TGCGCCAGCAGCCAAGGTTGGGGCAGGCGATCAACTAATGAAAAACTGTTTTTT.

The V call is TRBV28, the J call TRBJ1-5, with 7 nucleotides matching TRBD1. The J segment lost 0 bases and the V segment lost 6 bases, leaving 14 bases of the junction unmatched. From germline, CDR1 is MDHEN and CDR2 SYDVKM. The CDR3 is made up of 18 amino acids. The DNA for the CDR3 is TGTGCCAGCAGCCTCCGGGACAGCTACTCCTTTAGCAATCAGCCCCAGCATTTT. Protein product: CASSLRDSYSFSNQPQHF.

This clone is a singleton in its sample. The same CDR3 is also encoded by other DNA sequences in this sample. This chain connects TRBV28 to TRBJ2-7; 8 bases are shared with TRBD2. CDR3 size: 13 residues. Losses at the gene ends were 6 bases for V and 3 bases for J; bases not matched to a gene: 4. Looked up from germline, CDR1 is MDHEN and CDR2 is SYDVKM. The CDR3 DNA follows: TGTGCCAGCAGACCCGGGAGGGGCTACGAGCAGTACTTC. It is translated as CASRPGRGYEQYF.

The chain carries TRBV9 and TRBJ2-1, with 9 bases matching TRBD2. This CDR3 has 17 residues. With V trimmed by 0 bases and J by 7 bases, 11 bases remained unmatched. Germline-derived CDR1 and CDR2 are SGDLS and YYNGEE. The CDR3 bases are TGTGCCAGCAGCGTAGGTGGCGGGAGGGCCTCTCGAAATGAGCAGTTCTTC. Its translation: CASSVGGGRASRNEQFF.

The chain joins TRBV27 to TRBJ2-7; 7 nucleotides agree with TRBD2. The germline gives CDR1 MNHEY, CDR2 SMNVEV (reference sequence). The CDR3 covers 15 residues. Germline trimming cut 3 bases from V and 5 bases from J; bases unmatched to any gene: 10. CDR3 amino acids: CASSFMLAGPHEQYF. The CDR3 DNA follows: TGTGCCAGCAGTTTTATGTTAGCGGGCCCCCACGAGCAGTACTTC.

The rearrangement uses TRBV10-2 and TRBJ1-3; D not certain. The CDR3 spans 15 residues. V lost 2 bases, J lost 2 bases, and 10 bases lay in between. Germline-derived CDR1 and CDR2 are WSHSY and SAAADI. The CDR3 protein is CASSEMVPAGNTIYF. Here the CDR3 DNA reads TGCGCCAGCAGTGAGATGGTTCCCGCTGGAAACACCATATATTTT.

The chain combines TRBV29-1 with TRBJ2-3; 9 nucleotides align to TRBD1. Trimming removed 7 bases from V and 4 bases from J; junction bases left unmatched: 12. CDR3 size: 15 residues. From germline, CDR1 is SQVTM and CDR2 ANQGSEA. CDR3 nucleotide sequence: TGCAGCGCCATGTGGTGGGACAGGGAGGCAGATACGCAGTATTTT. It translates to CSAMWWDREADTQYF.

The genes are TRBV28 and TRBJ1-2, with 7 bases matching TRBD1. The V gene end was trimmed by 4 bases and the J gene end by 8 bases; junction bases not matched to a gene: 16. CDR1 and CDR2 (germline): MDHEN, SYDVKM. The CDR3 is made up of 16 amino acids. The chain's CDR3 is CASSSPDATGVAGYTF. CDR3 coding DNA: TGTGCCAGCAGTTCGCCGGACGCCACAGGGGTAGCCGGCTACACCTTC.

The chain employs TRBV19 and TRBJ1-4; 7 bases are shared with TRBD1. V dropped 10 bases and J dropped 4; count of bases not matched to a gene: 6. Germline loops: CDR1 LNHDA, CDR2 SQIVND (reference sequence). This CDR3 spans 13 amino acids. The DNA for the CDR3 is TGTGCCACAACAGGGGATCTTAATGAAAAACTGTTTTTT. Protein product: CATTGDLNEKLFF.

J is TRBJ1-1 and V is TRBV5-1; weak D call: TRBD1 (5 bases). The CDR3 length is 15 residues. The germline V and J ends were trimmed by 3 bases and 1 base, with 13 bases remaining between them. Germline-derived CDR1 and CDR2 are SGHRS and YFSETQ. CDR3 in amino acids: CASSSGWGGNTEAFF. The CDR3 nucleotides read TGCGCCAGCAGCTCAGGGTGGGGCGGGAACACTGAAGCTTTCTTT.

The gene calls are TRBV27 and TRBJ1-4, with TRBD1 as a possible D gene (5 bases). CDR1 is MNHEY, CDR2 SMNVEV, per germline (reference sequence). The CDR3 is 15 residues long. With 8 bases removed from V and 0 bases from J, the gap between germline ends came to 13 bases. This CDR3 reads CASGGRGATNEKLFF. CDR3 DNA: TGTGCCAGCGGGGGTCGGGGGGCAACTAATGAAAAACTGTTTTTT.

This chain connects TRBV27 to TRBJ2-3; D possibly corresponds to TRBD2 (6 bases). V lost 5 bases to trimming and J lost 2 bases, with 23 bases between them. CDR3 length equals 18 residues. The germline V gene encodes CDR1 MNHEY and CDR2 SMNVEV (reference sequence). CDR3 bases: TGTGCCAGCAGTCCACGCGGCGGGACTCGTGCGTACACAGATACGCAGTATTTT. Translated: CASSPRGGTRAYTDTQYF.

The chain joins TRBV28 to TRBJ1-4; 8 bases fit TRBD1. V shed 5 bases and J 5 bases; nucleotides not matched to a gene: 10. This CDR3 is built from 16 residues. The germline V gene encodes CDR1 MDHEN and CDR2 SYDVKM. This CDR3 is CASSGLGTGENEKLFF. CDR3 in DNA: TGTGCCAGCAGTGGACTAGGGACAGGAGAAAATGAAAAACTGTTTTTT.

The chain's CDR3 is CAISEGQGYSYEQYF. CDR3 DNA sequence: TGTGCCATCAGTGAAGGGCAGGGCTACTCCTACGAGCAGTACTTC. The chain combines TRBV10-3 with TRBJ2-7; a weak D match, TRBD1 (5 bases). Per the germline V gene, CDR1 is ENHRY and CDR2 is SYGVKD. CDR3 size: 15 residues. The V end was cut by 3 bases, the J end by 0 bases, with 12 bases between.